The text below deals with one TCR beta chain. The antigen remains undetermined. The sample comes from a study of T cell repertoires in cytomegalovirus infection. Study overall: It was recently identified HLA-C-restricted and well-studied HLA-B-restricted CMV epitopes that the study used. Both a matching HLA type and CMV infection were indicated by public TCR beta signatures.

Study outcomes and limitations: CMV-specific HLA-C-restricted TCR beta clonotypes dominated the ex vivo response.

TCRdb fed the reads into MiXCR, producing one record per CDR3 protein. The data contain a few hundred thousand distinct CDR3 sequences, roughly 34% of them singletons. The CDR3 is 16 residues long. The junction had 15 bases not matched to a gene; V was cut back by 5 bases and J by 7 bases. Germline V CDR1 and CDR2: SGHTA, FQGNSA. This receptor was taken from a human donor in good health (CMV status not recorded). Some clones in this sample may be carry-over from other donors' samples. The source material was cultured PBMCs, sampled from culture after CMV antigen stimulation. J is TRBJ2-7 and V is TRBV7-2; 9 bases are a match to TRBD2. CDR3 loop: CASSQRPSGILWEQYF. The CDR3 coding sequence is TGTGCCAGCAGCCAACGCCCTAGCGGGATATTGTGGGAGCAGTACTTC.